The present entry profiles one T cell receptor beta chain with its context. Both 60 Vbeta primers and 13 Jbeta primers went into the PCR. Sequencing was performed with immunoSEQ multiplex PCR; in TCRdb, only in-frame clones are kept and a portion is missing. Of approximately 90,000 clones listed, about 80% are singletons. Trimming cost V 1 base and J 7 bases, with 11 bases left between them. Germline V gives CDR1 SGHRS, CDR2 YFSETQ. The CDR3 runs to 13 residues. The sample comes from a study of cytomegalovirus exposure and HLA in healthy donors. Study-wide background: An early release of data contained about 85 million unique TCRs, which came from HLA-typed donors.

The source of this sequence is a male donor in good health and CMV-seronegative. This rearrangement joins TRBV5-1 to TRBJ1-1; D gene unclear. Input material: PBMCs. The CDR3 reads CASSLSFGGEAFF. CDR3 coding DNA: TGCGCCAGCAGCTTGTCTTTCGGTGGTGAAGCTTTCTTT. Variable domain in full (rest from reference TRBV5-1 and TRBJ1-1): KAGVTQTPRYLIKTRGQQVTLSCSPISGHRSVSWYQQTPGQGLQFLFEYFSETQRNKGNFPGRFSGRQFSNSRSEMNVSTLELGDSALYLCASSLSFGGEAFFGQGTRLTVV.